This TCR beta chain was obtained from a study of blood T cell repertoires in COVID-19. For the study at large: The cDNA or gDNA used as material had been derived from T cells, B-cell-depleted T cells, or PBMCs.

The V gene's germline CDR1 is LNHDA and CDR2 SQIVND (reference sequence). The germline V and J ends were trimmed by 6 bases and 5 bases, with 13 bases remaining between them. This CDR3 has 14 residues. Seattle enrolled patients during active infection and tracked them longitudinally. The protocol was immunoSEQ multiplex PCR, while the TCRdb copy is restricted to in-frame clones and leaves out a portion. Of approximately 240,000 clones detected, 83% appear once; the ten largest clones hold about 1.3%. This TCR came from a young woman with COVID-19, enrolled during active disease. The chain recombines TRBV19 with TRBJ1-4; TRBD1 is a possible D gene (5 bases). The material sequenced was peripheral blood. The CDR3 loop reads CASRLTGLNEKLFF. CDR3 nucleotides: TGTGCCAGTAGGTTAACGGGACTCAATGAAAAACTGTTTTTT.